This T cell receptor beta chain was sequenced for a study of shared clonotypes between healthy human individuals. As regards this clone: Different DNA sequences within this sample yield the same CDR3.

V was clipped by 3 bases and J by 3 bases, with 13 bases between them. The CDR3 consists of 15 residues. Germline CDR1 and CDR2: MGHRA and YSYEKL. A split of CD4+ cells into CD45RA+ naive and CD45RA-negative memory subsets was performed. Splitting of each subset's genomic DNA was done evenly across several immunoSEQ plates. Original processing notes: From ImmunoSEQ came sequences covering only the junction and carrying no quality scores, so filtering differed. TCRdb's table, derived via immunoSEQ multiplex PCR, lists solely in-frame clones and lacks some. V and J calls and clone size are given by that table; D and trimming were obtained from the DNA. The table has roughly 2 million clones, 95% seen once.

This chain connects TRBV4-1 to TRBJ2-3; D gene ambiguous. The sequenced sample was naive CD4+ T cells sorted from blood. Subset specified: CD45RA+ positively selected. This clonotype originated in a man between 18 and 35 years old in good health. DNA of the CDR3: TGCGCCAGCAGCCAGGTCGGGTCCAGAACAGATACGCAGTATTTT. It encodes CASSQVGSRTDTQYF.